These T cell receptor beta chains were read from a single sample in a study of molecular identifiers for immune sequencing clone quantification. From the PCR reads, TCRdb called clonotypes with MiXCR, one entry per CDR3 protein. In the table there are approximately 590,000 distinct CDR3 sequences, about 25% of which are singletons. Sequenced input: naive CD8+ T cells from blood, with Jurkat cell RNA spiked in. Every receptor here comes from a human donor in good health. Some libraries in this study had Jurkat cell RNA spiked in. CDR3s include the opening cysteine and the closing phenylalanine or tryptophan.

cdr3_length,j_call,v_call,cdr3_aa
16,TRBJ1-1,TRBV4-1,CASSQDPHSGNTEAFF
15,TRBJ1-1,TRBV13,CASSSTNGPNTEAFF
13,TRBJ2-1,TRBV12-3/TRBV12-4,CASRLGPGDEQFF
16,TRBJ1-2,TRBV28,CASRAPEEWGAYGYTF
14,TRBJ2-7,TRBV6-5,CASSPRGSIREQYF
13,TRBJ1-1,TRBV6-2/TRBV6-3,CASRVDRVTEAFF
15,TRBJ2-7,TRBV4-1,CASSQALGREYEQYF
15,TRBJ2-5,TRBV10-3,CAISESRVGEETQYF
14,TRBJ2-7,TRBV7-2,CASSLETGDYEQYF
12,TRBJ2-1,TRBV4-1,CASSQAGNEQFF
14,TRBJ2-7,TRBV6-5,CASNQGQGAYEQYF
16,TRBJ2-3,TRBV6-2/TRBV6-3,CASSYSLAGEGDTQYF
13,TRBJ2-1,TRBV10-1,CASSELRQGAKVF
15,TRBJ2-7,TRBV4-1,CARSPDRGSYYEQYF
12,TRBJ2-7,TRBV29-1,CSVVQGPYEQYF
14,TRBJ2-7,TRBV12-3/TRBV12-4,CASSYTGSRYEQYF
14,TRBJ2-4,TRBV4-1,CASSQGQGIDIQYF
17,TRBJ1-5,TRBV27,CASSLLGGGGLGQPQHF
14,TRBJ2-7,TRBV7-3,CASSLSAGQHEQYF
17,TRBJ2-6,TRBV11-2,CASGLIQYGSGVNVLTF
14,TRBJ2-5,TRBV12-3/TRBV12-4,CASSLSLQQETQYF
12,TRBJ1-1,TRBV12-3/TRBV12-4,CASSLSQTEAFF
12,TRBJ2-3,TRBV3-1,CASQPMGDTQYF
13,TRBJ1-1,TRBV6-5,CASSYTSSTEAFF
15,TRBJ2-2,TRBV28,CASSRTSGHYGELFF
13,TRBJ2-2,TRBV5-1,CASSFTSAGELFF
13,TRBJ2-7,TRBV20-1,CSAGGGHSYEQYF
14,TRBJ1-4,TRBV28,CTSSRPFQGEKPFF
14,TRBJ2-3,TRBV9,CASSSHGTQDTQYF
16,TRBJ1-1,TRBV7-2,CASSFLNVEMNTEAFF
12,TRBJ2-4,TRBV30,CAWTLAKNIQYF
17,TRBJ2-3,TRBV4-1,CASGQDDRDRPTDTQYF
15,TRBJ2-7,TRBV5-6,CASSLTSTGDREQYF